This T cell receptor (beta chain) was captured by sequencing in a study of glioma-infiltrating T cells after dendritic cell vaccination. Study details: Samples are from glioblastoma patients in Phase I and II dendritic cell vaccine trials. Autologous tumor lysate was loaded overnight onto monocyte-derived dendritic cells grown about seven days with IL-4 and GM-CSF.

This CDR3 spans 13 amino acids. Germline values: CDR1 LNHDA, CDR2 SQIVND (reference sequence). Trimming at V came to 4 bases and at J to 14 bases, leaving 5 bases not matched to a gene. Input was 2 to 2.5 ug genomic DNA, or all available if less. Libraries were prepared by immunoSEQ multiplex PCR; TCRdb keeps only in-frame clonotypes and omits some of them. The table lists about 92,000 clones, 65% to 90% of them singletons. Patients had residual fresh-frozen tumor tissue and more than two years of survival data. The chain carries TRBV19 and TRBJ2-1, with 13 bases that match TRBD2. The sample consisted of blood, taken before dendritic cell vaccination. The receptor comes from a human donor with glioblastoma. DNA of the CDR3: TGTGCCAGTAGTAGCCGACTAGCGGGAGGCGAGTTCTTC. Its translation: CASSSRLAGGEFF.